One sample yielded the 26 T cell receptor beta chains listed below, sequenced in a study of blood T cell repertoires in COVID-19. TCRdb keeps only in-frame clones here, not all; method: immunoSEQ multiplex PCR. The sample gives more than 85,000 clones, around 85% of which show up once; around 11% is in the top ten. Input material: peripheral blood. All receptors come from a human donor in a cohort sampled during active COVID-19.

This rearrangement joins TRBV9 to TRBJ2-3; D possibly corresponds to TRBD2 (5 bases). The CDR3 sequence is 13 residues long. The V end lost 3 bases, the J end lost 2 bases, and 7 bases lay between the germline ends. Germline values: CDR1 SGDLS, CDR2 YYNGEE. CDR3 nucleotides: TGTGCCAGCAGCGGAGGGAACACAGATACGCAGTATTTT. It is translated as CASSGGNTDTQYF.

This clone was seen a single time. The chain employs TRBV28 and TRBJ2-1; 10 nucleotides match TRBD2. The CDR3 sequence is 15 residues long. Germline V gives CDR1 MDHEN, CDR2 SYDVKM. Unmatched junction bases numbered 8, after V lost 3 bases and J lost 9 bases. CDR3 in DNA: TGTGCCAGCAGTTTTCACCCTAGCGGGAGCGGTGAGCAGTTCTTC. Protein: CASSFHPSGSGEQFF.

A few counts support this clone. The chain uses TRBV6-2 or TRBV6-3 and TRBJ1-5; D remains ambiguous. The CDR3 contains 14 residues. V shed 7 bases and J shed 1 base, with 11 bases lying between them. Germline V lookup: CDR1 MNHEY, CDR2 SVGEGT. In DNA form, the CDR3 reads TGTGCCAGCACCCCCGCGGGAAGCAATCAGCCCCAGCATTTT. Its translation is CASTPAGSNQPQHF.

This clone was observed a single time. The V gene is TRBV27, the J gene TRBJ2-7, with 7 bases lining up with TRBD2. Germline V gene lookup returns CDR1 MNHEY and CDR2 SMNVEV (reference sequence). V was clipped by 5 bases and J by 3 bases; unmatched bases: 7. CDR3 length: 14 amino acids. CDR3: CASSPSGGGYEQYF. The CDR3 DNA reads TGTGCCAGCAGTCCCTCGGGGGGAGGCTACGAGCAGTACTTC.

The table lists this clone with a count of one. The genes are TRBV12-5 and TRBJ2-3; the D gene is possibly TRBD2 (7 bases). Germline V gene sequence: CDR1 LGHNT, CDR2 FRNRAP. V shed 0 bases and J shed 0 bases, with 22 bases lying between them. This CDR3 has 20 amino acids. The DNA for the CDR3 is TGTGCTAGTGGTTTGGTAAGGAGGGGGGGCCTTCTTAGTAGCACAGATACGCAGTATTTT. Protein: CASGLVRRGGLLSSTDTQYF.

This clone has a single count. J is TRBJ1-6 and V is TRBV19, with a possible D match to TRBD1 (6 bases). The length of the CDR3 is 20 residues. CDR1 and CDR2 (germline): LNHDA, SQIVND (reference sequence). Between the trimmed V and J ends, which lost 3 bases and 7 bases, there was a span of 28 bases. CDR3 sequence (DNA): TGTGCCAGTAGTATGGGTCGGGCAGGGGATCTCAGAAGCCTGAATTCACCCCTCCACTTT. Translating gives CASSMGRAGDLRSLNSPLHF.

The chain links TRBV4-2 to TRBJ2-1; 9 bases match TRBD2. Germline V gene sequence: CDR1 LGHNA, CDR2 YNFKEQ. The CDR3 runs to 17 residues. V dropped 2 bases and J dropped 0; count of bases not matched to a gene: 5. The CDR3 sequence is CASSQLGLAFSYNEQFF. CDR3 bases: TGTGCCAGCAGCCAACTGGGACTAGCCTTCTCCTACAATGAGCAGTTCTTC.

This chain uses TRBV11-2 with TRBJ2-2, with a tentative D call TRBD2 (5 bases). The germline V gene encodes CDR1 SGHAT and CDR2 FQNNGV. V gave up 3 bases and J gave up 1 base, with 9 bases separating them. This CDR3 comprises 15 residues. CDR3 sequence reads: CASSFEGVNTGELFF. CDR3 nucleotides: TGTGCCAGCAGCTTTGAGGGCGTGAACACCGGGGAGCTGTTTTTT.

V and J are TRBV6-5 and TRBJ2-3; D might be TRBD1 (7 bases). V lost 5 bases to trimming and J lost 3 bases, with 15 bases between them. The CDR3 is 15 residues long. CDR1 is MNHEY and CDR2 is SVGAGI in the germline V gene. CDR3 amino acids: CASSNRGGWTDTQYF. The CDR3 DNA follows: TGTGCCAGCAGTAACAGGGGAGGTTGGACAGATACGCAGTATTTT.

The chain has TRBV7-8 and TRBJ1-6; 9 bases are shared with TRBD1. Germline-derived CDR1 and CDR2 are SGHVS and FQNEAQ. Germline trimming cut 4 bases from V and 15 bases from J; bases unmatched to any gene: 4. This CDR3 comprises 12 residues. The CDR3 sequence is CASSSSTGGLHF. DNA for the CDR3: TGTGCCAGCAGCTCCTCGACAGGGGGCCTCCACTTT.

The genes are TRBV28 and TRBJ1-5, with TRBD1 identical over 12 bases. This CDR3 comprises 19 residues. The J segment lost 0 bases and the V segment lost 6 bases, leaving 12 bases of the junction unmatched. CDR1 is MDHEN and CDR2 is SYDVKM in the germline V gene. The CDR3 is CASRTEWGQGAYSNQPQHF. The CDR3 nucleotides read TGTGCCAGCAGGACGGAATGGGGACAGGGGGCTTATAGCAATCAGCCCCAGCATTTT.

The V call is TRBV19, the J call TRBJ1-2; TRBD1 agrees at 7 bases. Germline V gene sequence: CDR1 LNHDA, CDR2 SQIVND (reference sequence). This CDR3 has 15 residues. The V and J ends lost 6 bases and 2 bases, in that order; junction bases with no gene match: 9. The CDR3 loop reads CASRMTGILNYGYTF. Written as DNA, the CDR3 is TGTGCCAGTAGGATGACAGGGATACTGAACTATGGCTACACCTTC.

In this sample, this clone turned up once. Its ends do not fully match the called genes, so a read error is possible. Other nucleotide sequences from this sample produce the same CDR3. The V call is TRBV28, the J call TRBJ2-7; no clear D gene. The CDR3 loop spans 14 amino acids. Per germline, CDR1 MDHEN and CDR2 SYDVKM. The CDR3 reads CASSLSASMYEQYF. In DNA, the CDR3 is TGTGCCAGCAGTTTAAGCGCTAGTATGTACGAGCAATACTTC.

On this clone itself: The CDR3 carries no conserved terminal phenylalanine or tryptophan, so it likely arises from a read error. No DNA is shown, since the ends of the CDR3 on it are uncertain; the CDR3 is the one TCRdb lists. The rearrangement uses TRBV6-2 or TRBV6-3 and TRBJ2-7; the DNA was not used to check the table's D call, TRBD2. Per the germline V gene, CDR1 is MNHEY and CDR2 is SVGEGT. With termini counted, the CDR3 has 12 amino acids. The CDR3 protein is CASSQSGTSGDL.

This chain joins TRBV19 and TRBJ1-1, with D perhaps TRBD1 (6 bases). Per germline, CDR1 LNHDA and CDR2 SQIVND (reference sequence). V lost 6 bases and J 3 bases, leaving 14 bases between the germline ends. The CDR3 spans 14 residues. The CDR3 coding sequence is TGTGCCAGTAGCCCCACAGGGAGGGACACTGAAGCTTTCTTT. This encodes CASSPTGRDTEAFF.

This chain connects TRBV4-1 to TRBJ1-1; D is unresolved. V gave up 1 base and J gave up 7 bases, with 10 bases separating them. The CDR3 runs to 13 residues. Germline lookup yields CDR1 MGHRA and CDR2 YSYEKL. CDR3 protein: CASSQGPGNEAFF. For the CDR3, the DNA is TGCGCCAGCAGCCAAGGGCCCGGGAATGAAGCTTTCTTT.

The V gene is TRBV18, the J gene TRBJ1-3; TRBD1 aligns across 9 bases. This CDR3 has 15 residues. Trimming at V came to 3 bases and at J to 7 bases, leaving 7 bases not matched to a gene. Germline V CDR1 and CDR2: KGHSH, LQKENI. The CDR3 DNA is TGTGCCAGCTCACCCGGGACAGGGCGCCGCAACACCATATATTTT. Its protein is CASSPGTGRRNTIYF. The complete variable domain, with remaining parts taken from reference TRBV18 and TRBJ1-3, reads NAGVMQNPRHLVRRRGQEARLRCSPMKGHSHVYWYRQLPEEGLKFMVYLQKENIIDESGMPKERFSAEFPKEGPSILRIQQVVRGDSAAYFCASSPGTGRRNTIYFGEGSWLTVV.

V gene TRBV7-2 combines with J gene TRBJ2-7, with 7 bases matching TRBD2. V dropped 5 bases and J dropped 3; count of bases not matched to a gene: 10. Germline values: CDR1 SGHTA, CDR2 FQGNSA. This CDR3 has 15 amino acids. Written as DNA, the CDR3 is TGTGCCAGCAGCCCCCCGCACCTAGCGGTCTACGAGCAGTACTTC. Translating gives CASSPPHLAVYEQYF.

In its sample, this clone was seen a few times. The V gene is TRBV25-1, the J gene TRBJ1-1, with D hard to call. The V gene's germline CDR1 is MGHDK and CDR2 SYGVNS. V lost 4 bases to trimming and J lost 1 base, with 10 bases between them. The CDR3 extends over 14 amino acids. CDR3 sequence reads: CASSVYGGNTEAFF. CDR3 coding DNA: TGTGCCAGCAGTGTGTACGGAGGGAACACTGAAGCTTTCTTT.

The chain has TRBV2 and TRBJ1-2; TRBD1 matches at 8 bases. V trimming: 10 bases; J trimming: 4 bases; junction bases outside the gene matches: 14. CDR3 size: 15 residues. Germline loops: CDR1 SNHLY, CDR2 FYNNEI. Here the CDR3 reads CAIPGGTRKGYGYTF. The CDR3 DNA reads as TGTGCCATTCCAGGGGGCACACGTAAAGGCTATGGCTACACCTTC. Combining the CDR3 with reference TRBV2 and TRBJ1-2 gives the whole variable domain EPEVTQTPSHQVTQMGQEVILRCVPISNHLYFYWYRQILGQKVEFLVSFYNNEISEKSEIFDDQFSVERPDGSNFTLKIRSTKLEDSAMYFCAIPGGTRKGYGYTFGSGTRLTVV.

The V gene is TRBV7-2, the J gene TRBJ2-3; 9 positions match TRBD2. Trimming removed 6 bases from V and 2 bases from J; junction bases left unmatched: 12. CDR1 is SGHTA and CDR2 is FQGNSA in the germline V gene. This CDR3 region has 17 residues. CDR3 sequence reads: CASSSRGSGGHTDTQYF. As DNA, the CDR3 is TGTGCCAGCAGTTCTAGAGGTAGCGGGGGACACACAGATACGCAGTATTTT. Supplemented by reference TRBV7-2 and TRBJ2-3, the full variable domain reads GAGVSQSPSNKVTEKGKDVELRCDPISGHTALYWYRQSLGQGLEFLIYFQGNSAPDKSGLPSDRFSAERTGGSVSTLTIQRTQQEDSAVYLCASSSRGSGGHTDTQYFGPGTRLTVL.

The chain joins TRBV5-4 to TRBJ1-4; TRBD1 agrees at 10 bases. The V and J ends lost 3 bases and 6 bases, in that order; junction bases with no gene match: 8. CDR3 length: 16 residues. Germline lookup yields CDR1 SGHNT and CDR2 YYREEE (reference sequence). The CDR3 nucleotides read TGTGCCAGCAGCTCAACCGGACAGGGGGAACATGAAAAACTGTTTTTT. It translates to CASSSTGQGEHEKLFF.

This rearrangement joins TRBV18 to TRBJ1-6, with 8 bases matching TRBD1. J was trimmed by 5 bases and V by 5 bases; bases with no gene match: 2. This CDR3 is built from 14 residues. Germline V gene lookup returns CDR1 KGHSH and CDR2 LQKENI. CDR3 region: CASSAGQDNSPLHF. In nucleotides, the CDR3 is TGTGCCAGCTCAGCGGGACAGGATAATTCACCCCTCCACTTT. Supplemented by reference TRBV18 and TRBJ1-6, the full variable domain reads NAGVMQNPRHLVRRRGQEARLRCSPMKGHSHVYWYRQLPEEGLKFMVYLQKENIIDESGMPKERFSAEFPKEGPSILRIQQVVRGDSAAYFCASSAGQDNSPLHFGNGTRLTVT.

The J gene is TRBJ2-2, the V gene TRBV13; 10 nucleotides agree with TRBD1. The CDR3 loop spans 16 amino acids. The V gene's germline CDR1 is PRHDT and CDR2 FYEKMQ (reference sequence). V gave up 5 bases and J gave up 2 bases; unmatched junction bases: 5. The CDR3 loop reads CASSPWDRGNTGELFF. Written as DNA, the CDR3 is TGTGCCAGCAGCCCCTGGGACAGGGGAAACACCGGGGAGCTGTTTTTT.

The gene calls are TRBV11-2 and TRBJ2-7, with D perhaps matching TRBD2 (7 bases). Between the trimmed V and J ends, which lost 2 bases and 5 bases, there was a span of 13 bases. The CDR3 extends over 14 amino acids. The germline V gene has CDR1 SGHAT and CDR2 FQNNGV. In DNA form, the CDR3 reads TGTGCCAGCAGCTTATTAGGGGGGGCGAACGAGCAGTACTTC. Protein: CASSLLGGANEQYF.

This chain links TRBV6-4 with TRBJ2-1, with TRBD2 identical over 7 bases. Germline values: CDR1 MRHNA, CDR2 SNTAGT. The length of the CDR3 is 16 residues. The J segment lost 4 bases and the V segment lost 1 base, leaving 7 bases of the junction unmatched. The CDR3: CASSDYSSGSYNEQFF. Written as DNA, the CDR3 is TGTGCCAGCAGTGACTACTCTAGCGGCTCGTACAATGAGCAGTTCTTC.